A selection of T cell receptor beta chains follows, all from one sample in a study of neurological immune-mediated disorders. TCRdb reanalysed the 5' RACE reads using MiXCR and keeps one entry per CDR3 protein. The sample includes about 66,000 distinct CDR3 sequences, roughly 4.3% of them seen just once. The specimen was PBMCs. The receptors come from a man aged 30 to 45 with multiple sclerosis. Each CDR3 is given with its conserved first and last residue. D genes are given only for firm matches. Size tells how often a clone was seen (once, few, many) or the class of an expanded clone, and some rows leave it out.

v_call,clone_size,j_call,d_call,cdr3_aa,cdr3_nt
TRBV27,many,TRBJ2-3,-,CASSLTAVGTDTQYF,TGTGCCAGCAGCCTTACAGCGGTCGGCACAGATACGCAGTATTTT
TRBV7-8,many,TRBJ1-4,-,CASSLGIRNEKLFF,TGTGCCAGCAGCTTAGGGATCAGAAATGAAAAACTGTTTTTT
TRBV12-3/TRBV12-4,many,TRBJ1-5,TRBD1,CASSSWTGRGDSNQPQHF,TGTGCCAGCAGTTCTTGGACAGGAAGAGGGGATAGCAATCAGCCCCAGCATTTT
TRBV10-1,-,TRBJ1-1,-,CASSVGPNTEAFF,TGCGCCAGCAGTGTGGGACCGAACACTGAAGCTTTCTTT
TRBV5-1,many,TRBJ2-7,TRBD1,CASSRDRGLYEQYF,TGCGCCAGCTCCCGGGACAGGGGGCTATACGAGCAGTACTTC
TRBV2,few,TRBJ2-1,-,CASTRSGIERNEQFF,TGTGCCAGCACTAGATCGGGCATCGAAAGGAATGAGCAGTTCTTC
TRBV10-3,many,TRBJ1-2,TRBD1,CAIKAEGASYGYTF,TGTGCCATCAAAGCGGAGGGGGCAAGCTATGGCTACACCTTC
TRBV24-1,many,TRBJ2-2,-,CATSEGVGELFF,TGTGCCACCAGTGAGGGCGTCGGGGAGCTGTTTTTT
TRBV20-1,-,TRBJ1-6,TRBD1,CSALGTVTNSPLHF,TGCAGTGCACTAGGGACAGTAACCAATTCACCCCTCCACTTT
TRBV7-9,many,TRBJ2-4,TRBD2,CASSRSGRENIQYF,TGTGCCAGCAGCCGATCGGGGCGGGAGAACATTCAGTACTTC
TRBV7-6,many,TRBJ1-1,-,CASSLFPADFPPTTEAFF,TGTGCCAGCAGCTTATTCCCGGCCGATTTTCCCCCCACGACTGAAGCTTTCTTT
TRBV3-1,many,TRBJ1-2,-,CASSQDGNGNYGYTF,TGTGCCAGCAGCCAAGATGGGAACGGAAACTATGGCTACACCTTC
TRBV5-1,many,TRBJ2-3,-,CASSTSYSQPLTDTQYF,TGCGCCAGCAGCACCTCATACTCCCAACCCCTCACAGATACGCAGTATTTT
TRBV7-9,-,TRBJ1-1,-,CASSLALEGYNTEAFF,TGTGCCAGCAGCTTAGCGCTTGAGGGATATAACACTGAAGCTTTCTTT
TRBV15,many,TRBJ1-1,TRBD1,CATSRDRTGNTEAFF,TGTGCCACCAGCAGAGACCGGACAGGAAACACTGAAGCTTTCTTT
TRBV20-1,-,TRBJ1-4,-,CSAAGTRSGEKLFF,TGCAGTGCCGCAGGGACTCGGTCGGGTGAAAAACTGTTTTTT
TRBV5-1,few,TRBJ1-3,-,CASSLEGAELGNTIYF,TGCGCCAGCAGCTTGGAAGGGGCCGAACTTGGAAACACCATATATTTT
TRBV20-1,few,TRBJ1-1,-,CSARDTLNWNTTEAFF,TGCAGTGCTAGAGATACCCTCAATTGGAACACCACTGAAGCTTTCTTT
TRBV10-3,many,TRBJ2-7,TRBD1,CASSGTGGYEQYF,TGTGCCTCATCCGGGACAGGGGGCTACGAGCAGTACTTC
TRBV7-6,many,TRBJ2-1,-,CASSLEAGGWGNEQFF,TGTGCCAGCAGCTTGGAGGCCGGGGGTTGGGGCAATGAGCAGTTCTTC
TRBV5-5,many,TRBJ2-7,TRBD1,CASSGQGASYEQYF,TGTGCCAGCAGCGGACAGGGGGCATCCTACGAGCAGTACTTC
TRBV28,many,TRBJ1-5,-,CASSSDRPTQPQHF,TGTGCCAGCAGCTCCGACAGGCCGACTCAGCCCCAGCATTTT
TRBV5-1,few,TRBJ1-1,-,CASSLGTAGTEAFF,TGCGCCAGCAGCTTGGGGACGGCGGGCACTGAAGCTTTCTTT
TRBV28,many,TRBJ2-5,-,CASSFFGHGTQYF,TGTGCCAGCAGTTTTTTTGGTCACGGGACCCAGTACTTC
TRBV20-1,few,TRBJ1-4,TRBD1,CSARADRAEKLFF,TGCAGTGCTAGAGCCGACAGGGCGGAAAAACTGTTTTTT
TRBV12-3/TRBV12-4,many,TRBJ1-1,-,CASSLTIGGLTEAFF,TGTGCCAGCAGTTTGACGATAGGGGGGTTAACTGAAGCTTTCTTT
TRBV20-1,medium-sized,TRBJ2-1,TRBD1,CSAREPPGGNEQFF,TGCAGTGCTAGAGAGCCGCCAGGGGGCAATGAGCAGTTCTTC
TRBV3-1,many,TRBJ2-1,-,CASSLGRLEQFF,TGTGCCAGCAGCTTGGGTCGACTAGAGCAGTTCTTC